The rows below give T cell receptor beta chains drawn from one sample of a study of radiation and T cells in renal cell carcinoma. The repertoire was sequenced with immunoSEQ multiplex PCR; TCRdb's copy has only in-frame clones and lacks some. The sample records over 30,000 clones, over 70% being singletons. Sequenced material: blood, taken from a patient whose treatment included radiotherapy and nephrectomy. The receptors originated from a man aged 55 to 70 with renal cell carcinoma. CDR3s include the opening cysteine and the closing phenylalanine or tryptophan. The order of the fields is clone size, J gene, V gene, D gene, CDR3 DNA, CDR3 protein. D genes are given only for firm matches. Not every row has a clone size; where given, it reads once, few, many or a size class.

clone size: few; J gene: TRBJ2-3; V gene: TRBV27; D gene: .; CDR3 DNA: TGTGCCAGCAGTTTTCGCTCTGGCAGGGGAGATACGCAGTATTTT; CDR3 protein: CASSFRSGRGDTQYF
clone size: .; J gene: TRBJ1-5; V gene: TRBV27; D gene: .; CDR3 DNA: TGTGCCAGCGTCCCGGTTTGGAATAGCAATCAGCCCCAGCATTTT; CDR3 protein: CASVPVWNSNQPQHF
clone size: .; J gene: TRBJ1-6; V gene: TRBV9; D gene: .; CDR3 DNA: TGTGCCAGCAGCGGAATGGACAGAGGAAGTTCACCCCTCCACTTT; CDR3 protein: CASSGMDRGSSPLHF
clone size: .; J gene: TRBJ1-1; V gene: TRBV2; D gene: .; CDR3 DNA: TGTGCCAGCAGTGAGTTCAGGAACACTGAAGCTTTCTTT; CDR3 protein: CASSEFRNTEAFF
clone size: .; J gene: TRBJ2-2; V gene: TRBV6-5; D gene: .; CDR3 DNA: TGTGCCAGCAGCCGGACGGGGAACACCGGGGAGCTGTTTTTT; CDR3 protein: CASSRTGNTGELFF
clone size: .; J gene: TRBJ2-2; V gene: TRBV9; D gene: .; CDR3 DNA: TGTGCCAGCAGCGCCTCGCTGAACCAGAACACCGGGGAGCTGTTTTTT; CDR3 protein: CASSASLNQNTGELFF
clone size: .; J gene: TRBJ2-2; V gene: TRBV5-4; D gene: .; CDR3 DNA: TGTGCCAGCAGCGCACGCCGGGCGAGTCCTGGAGGCACCGGGGAGCTGTTTTTT; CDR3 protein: CASSARRASPGGTGELFF
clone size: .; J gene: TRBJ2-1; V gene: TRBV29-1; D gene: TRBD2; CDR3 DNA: TGCAGCGTTAGGGGACTAGCGGGACACAATGAGCAGTTCTTC; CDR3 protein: CSVRGLAGHNEQFF
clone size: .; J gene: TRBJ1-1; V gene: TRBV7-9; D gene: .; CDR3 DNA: TGTGCCAGCAGCTTAGAGGTTCGGGGGGCCGCTTTCTTT; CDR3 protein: CASSLEVRGAAFF
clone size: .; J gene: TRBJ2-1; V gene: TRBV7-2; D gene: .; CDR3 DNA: TGTGCCAGCAGCTTGATCACTTCCAATGAGCAGTTCTTC; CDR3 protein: CASSLITSNEQFF
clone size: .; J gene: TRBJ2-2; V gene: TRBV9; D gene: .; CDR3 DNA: TGTGCCAGCAGCGTAGCTGGGGTCAAGAACACCGGGGAGCTGTTTTTT; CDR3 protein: CASSVAGVKNTGELFF
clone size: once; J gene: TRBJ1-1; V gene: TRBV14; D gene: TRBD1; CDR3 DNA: TGTGCCAGCAGCCACAGGGGGCTGAACACTGAAGCTTTCTTT; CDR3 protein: CASSHRGLNTEAFF
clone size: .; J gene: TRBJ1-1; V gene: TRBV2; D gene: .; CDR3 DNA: TGTGCCAGCAGGGGTCAGATGAACACTGAAGCTTTCTTT; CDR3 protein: CASRGQMNTEAFF
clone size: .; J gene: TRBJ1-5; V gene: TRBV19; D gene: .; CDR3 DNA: TGTGCCAGTAGTATGATGTTGGGGGGTCAGCCCCAGCATTTT; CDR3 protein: CASSMMLGGQPQHF
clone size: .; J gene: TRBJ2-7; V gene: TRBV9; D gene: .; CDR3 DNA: TGTGCCAGCAGCGTAGCACGGACTCCCACCGAAGAGCAGTACTTC; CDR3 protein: CASSVARTPTEEQYF
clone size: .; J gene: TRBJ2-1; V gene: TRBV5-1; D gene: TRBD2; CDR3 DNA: TGCGCCAGCAGCTTGACGCTAGCGGGAGCAAATGAGCAGTTCTTC; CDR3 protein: CASSLTLAGANEQFF
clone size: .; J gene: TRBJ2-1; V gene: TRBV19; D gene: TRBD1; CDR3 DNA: TGTGCCACCTCTAGACAGGGGGGAAACAATGAGCAGTTCTTC; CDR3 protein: CATSRQGGNNEQFF
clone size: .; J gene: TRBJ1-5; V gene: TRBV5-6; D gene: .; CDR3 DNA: TGTGCCAGCAGCTTGCTCGGACAAAATCAGCCCCAGCATTTT; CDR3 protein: CASSLLGQNQPQHF